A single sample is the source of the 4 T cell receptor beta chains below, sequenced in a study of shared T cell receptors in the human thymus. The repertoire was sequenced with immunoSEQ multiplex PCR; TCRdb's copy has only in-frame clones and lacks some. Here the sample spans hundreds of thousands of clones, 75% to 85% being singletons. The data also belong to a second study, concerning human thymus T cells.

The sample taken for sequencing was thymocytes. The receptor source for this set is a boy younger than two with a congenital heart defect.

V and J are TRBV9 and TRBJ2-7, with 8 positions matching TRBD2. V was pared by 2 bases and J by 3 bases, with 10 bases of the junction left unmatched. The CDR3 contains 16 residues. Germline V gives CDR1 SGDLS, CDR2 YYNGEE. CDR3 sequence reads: CASSVGGVAGNYEQYF. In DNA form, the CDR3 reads TGTGCCAGCAGCGTCGGTGGGGTAGCGGGAAACTACGAGCAGTACTTC.

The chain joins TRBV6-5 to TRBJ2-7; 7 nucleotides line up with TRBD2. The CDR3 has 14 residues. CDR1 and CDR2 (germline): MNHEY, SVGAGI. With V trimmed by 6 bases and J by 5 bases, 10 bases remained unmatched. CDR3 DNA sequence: TGTGCCAGCAGCACCCGTGGGCGGGAGCACGAGCAGTACTTC. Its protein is CASSTRGREHEQYF.

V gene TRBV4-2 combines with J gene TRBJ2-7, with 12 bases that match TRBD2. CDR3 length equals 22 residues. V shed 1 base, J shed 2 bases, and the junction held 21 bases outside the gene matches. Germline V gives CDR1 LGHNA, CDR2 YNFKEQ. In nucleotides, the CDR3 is TGTGCCAGCAGCCAAGCCAGTCCAAGGACGCCAGGACTAGCGGGGAACACCTACGAGCAGTACTTC. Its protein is CASSQASPRTPGLAGNTYEQYF.

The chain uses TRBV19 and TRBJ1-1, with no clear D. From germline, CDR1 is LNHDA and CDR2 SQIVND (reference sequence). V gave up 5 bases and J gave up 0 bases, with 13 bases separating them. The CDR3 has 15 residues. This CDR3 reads CASSPRRGMNTEAFF. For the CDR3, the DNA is TGTGCCAGTAGTCCCCGACGGGGTATGAACACTGAAGCTTTCTTT.